These T cell receptor beta chains were read from a single sample in a study of T cells of healthy individuals. Using its own MiXCR run on the 5' RACE reads, TCRdb lists one record per CDR3 protein. The table records approximately 100,000 distinct CDR3 sequences, roughly 18% of them present only once. These receptors all stem from a human donor in good health. Both conserved end residues are part of each CDR3.

11,TRBJ2-7,TRBV3-1,CASSHTGEQYF
13,TRBJ2-5,TRBV10-3,CAISELERGTQYF
13,TRBJ2-3,TRBV7-3,CASSFSREDTQYF
16,TRBJ2-2,TRBV4-2,CASSQDNYRRTGELFF
12,TRBJ2-1,TRBV10-3,CAISPSNNEQFF
15,TRBJ1-2,TRBV28,CASSFYREGDYGYTF
13,TRBJ2-2,TRBV6-2/TRBV6-3,CASTGQGAGELFF
15,TRBJ1-3,TRBV7-2,CASSRQGALGNTIYF
16,TRBJ2-6,TRBV5-1,CASSLQQVSGANVLTF
15,TRBJ1-6,TRBV28,CASRFPGGESSPLHF
13,TRBJ1-5,TRBV27,CASSLSAQGIAHF
14,TRBJ2-3,TRBV20-1,CSAPRGLGTDTQYF
13,TRBJ1-2,TRBV11-2,CASSAPTGGSYTF
12,TRBJ1-1,TRBV6-1,CASTQKGAEAFF
13,TRBJ1-2,TRBV7-9,CASSLTGGWGYTF
17,TRBJ2-7,TRBV24-1,CATSDPGTREAPLEQYF
13,TRBJ2-7,TRBV5-1,CASSWGTGREQYF
14,TRBJ2-1,TRBV7-2,CASSLGVGRTEQFF
13,TRBJ2-5,TRBV18,CASSSDKGETQYF
14,TRBJ2-5,TRBV6-2/TRBV6-3,CASSYVGSGETQYF
14,TRBJ1-1,TRBV28,CASSSWTENTEAFF
14,TRBJ2-5,TRBV24-1,CATSGGGGEGAQYF
16,TRBJ1-2,TRBV5-1,CASSQFSRGAIYGYTF
13,TRBJ2-5,TRBV10-3,CAIRESGLETQYF
16,TRBJ2-3,TRBV15,CATSRDRDSGWHTQYF
13,TRBJ2-7,TRBV18,CASSPRSPYEQYF
14,TRBJ2-7,TRBV20-1,CSARDNDGTDEQYF
13,TRBJ2-1,TRBV4-2,CASSPGRGNEQFF
12,TRBJ1-1,TRBV7-9,CASSLLNTEAFF
14,TRBJ1-5,TRBV15,CATSREGRVQPQHF
15,TRBJ2-7,TRBV27,CASRPTSGRANEQYF
14,TRBJ1-4,TRBV6-1,CASSEDNLLEKLFF
14,TRBJ2-3,TRBV7-2,CASSWTLSTDTQYF
16,TRBJ2-3,TRBV6-2/TRBV6-3,CASSSQRGRSTDTQYF
13,TRBJ2-7,TRBV20-1,CSARGMVIDEQYF
16,TRBJ2-1,TRBV4-2,CASSLVRESSYNEQFF
11,TRBJ2-7,TRBV29-1,CSVRHRYEQYF
14,TRBJ1-1,TRBV7-9,CASSFSGMNTEAFF
12,TRBJ2-7,TRBV20-1,CSARQDLYEQYF
17,TRBJ2-2,TRBV4-3,CASSQDADRVVTGELFF
16,TRBJ2-4,TRBV18,CASSPPDRGDKNIQYF
15,TRBJ2-3,TRBV5-5,CASSALRGPTDTQYF
13,TRBJ1-6,TRBV7-6,CASSALQNSPLHF
14,TRBJ2-5,TRBV24-1,CATSGREGQETQYF
14,TRBJ2-7,TRBV3-1,CASSLLPSSYEQYF